Following are 6 T cell receptor beta chains from one sample sequenced in a study of beta chain features in type 1 diabetes. cDNA synthesis used the whole RNA isolate, giving expressed TCRB sequences. Measured with immunoSEQ multiplex PCR; TCRdb has only the in-frame clones, and not every one. The sample lists more than 250,000 clones, roughly 22% seen once, with less than 0.03% in the top ten. Findings and caveats of the study: When Type 1 diabetes patients were examined, their TCRB CDR3s proved moderately but significantly shorter in all four CD4+ subsets.

These receptors have no known antigen. The specimen was naive CD4+ T cells from blood. The receptors stem from a middle-aged woman with type 1 diabetes.

V gene TRBV10-3 combines with J gene TRBJ2-1; 9 bases are a match to TRBD2. This CDR3 has 15 residues. In germline, CDR1 is ENHRY, CDR2 SYGVKD. J lost 3 bases, V lost 2 bases, and 2 bases had no gene match. In nucleotides, the CDR3 is TGTGCCATCAGTGAGAGTAGCGGGAGCTACAATGAGCAGTTCTTC. Protein product: CAISESSGSYNEQFF.

CDR3 sequence: CASSIAGGKRGYSNQPQHF. Here the CDR3 DNA reads TGTGCCAGCAGCATCGCGGGGGGTAAGAGGGGCTATAGCAATCAGCCCCAGCATTTT. V and J are TRBV7-9 and TRBJ1-5; maybe TRBD1 (5 bases). The germline V gene encodes CDR1 SEHNR and CDR2 FQNEAQ (reference sequence). V gave up 5 bases and J gave up 0 bases, with 23 bases separating them. The CDR3 loop spans 19 amino acids.

This clone was found a few times. The V call is TRBV29-1, the J call TRBJ2-6; D ambiguous. CDR1 is SQVTM and CDR2 is ANQGSEA in the germline V gene. The CDR3 is 16 residues long. V was trimmed by 7 bases and J by 1 base, leaving 17 bases between them. CDR3: CSAFLYPRSGANVLTF. In DNA, the CDR3 is TGCAGCGCTTTCTTGTATCCCAGGTCTGGGGCCAACGTCCTGACTTTC.

The chain is built from TRBV5-6 and TRBJ2-1, with a possible D match to TRBD2 (6 bases). CDR3 length equals 15 residues. The V and J ends lost 2 bases and 2 bases respectively, with 11 bases between them. Germline loops: CDR1 SGHDT, CDR2 YYEEEE. CDR3 amino acids: CASSLLAGPYNEQFF. The CDR3 DNA follows: TGTGCCAGCAGCTTACTTGCGGGGCCCTACAATGAGCAGTTCTTC.

This chain's CDR3 is CASSLTGTGANEQFF. Written as DNA, the CDR3 is TGTGCCAGCAGCTTGACGGGGACAGGGGCCAATGAGCAGTTCTTC. The rearrangement uses TRBV7-3 and TRBJ2-1; 10 nucleotides agree with TRBD1. Trimming at V came to 3 bases and at J to 6 bases, leaving 5 bases not matched to a gene. The CDR3 extends over 15 amino acids. Germline V gives CDR1 SGHTA, CDR2 FQGTGA.

This clone was observed a few times. The J gene is TRBJ2-1, the V gene TRBV15, with TRBD2 matching over 11 bases. Germline values: CDR1 LNHNV, CDR2 YYDKDF (reference sequence). CDR3 size: 16 residues. The V and J ends lost 3 bases and 2 bases, in that order; junction bases with no gene match: 3. Here the CDR3 reads CATSRILAGAYNEQFF. CDR3 sequence (DNA): TGTGCCACCAGCAGGATACTAGCGGGAGCCTACAATGAGCAGTTCTTC.